These T cell receptor beta chains were read from a single sample in a study of blood T cell repertoires in COVID-19. Repertoires were generated with immunoSEQ multiplex PCR, while TCRdb's copy carries only in-frame clones and drops some. Here the sample spans approximately 97,000 clones, approximately 86% being singletons. Sample: peripheral blood. These receptors originate from a woman aged 80 or older with acute or convalescent COVID-19. The CDR3 runs from the conserved cysteine through the conserved F or W. The D gene is left open where the match is weak. Not all rows give a size; the values are once, few, many and, for expanded clones, a class.

J gene: TRBJ1-2; clone size: .; D gene: .; V gene: TRBV18; CDR3 protein: CASSPAGDYGYTF; CDR3 DNA: TGTGCCAGCTCACCCGCAGGGGACTATGGCTACACCTTC
J gene: TRBJ1-2; clone size: once; D gene: .; V gene: TRBV9; CDR3 protein: CASSYKTSSFYGYTF; CDR3 DNA: TGTGCCAGCAGCTATAAGACAAGTAGTTTCTATGGCTACACCTTC
J gene: TRBJ1-1; clone size: .; D gene: TRBD1; V gene: TRBV5-1; CDR3 protein: CASSNGTGWNTEAFF; CDR3 DNA: TGCGCCAGCAGCAACGGGACAGGGTGGAACACTGAAGCTTTCTTT
J gene: TRBJ2-1; clone size: once; D gene: .; V gene: TRBV18; CDR3 protein: CASSPGIEGYNEQFF; CDR3 DNA: TGTGCCAGCTCACCTGGGATTGAGGGTTACAATGAGCAGTTCTTC
J gene: TRBJ1-3; clone size: few; D gene: .; V gene: TRBV19; CDR3 protein: CASSARDNAGNTIYF; CDR3 DNA: TGTGCCAGTAGTGCCCGGGACAATGCAGGAAACACCATATATTTT
J gene: TRBJ1-3; clone size: .; D gene: TRBD1; V gene: TRBV6-5; CDR3 protein: CASLKGATGNTIYF; CDR3 DNA: TGTGCCAGCCTTAAGGGGGCCACTGGAAACACCATATATTTT
J gene: TRBJ1-6; clone size: .; D gene: TRBD1; V gene: TRBV9; CDR3 protein: CASSGGTGFSSPLHF; CDR3 DNA: TGTGCCAGCAGCGGAGGGACAGGGTTCAGTTCACCCCTCCACTTT
J gene: TRBJ2-1; clone size: .; D gene: .; V gene: TRBV19; CDR3 protein: CASSIVGVYNEQFF; CDR3 DNA: TGTGCCAGTAGTATAGTCGGGGTCTACAATGAGCAGTTCTTC
J gene: TRBJ2-1; clone size: few; D gene: TRBD1; V gene: TRBV2; CDR3 protein: CASGRTGPYNEQFF; CDR3 DNA: TGTGCCAGCGGAAGGACAGGGCCCTACAATGAGCAGTTCTTC
J gene: TRBJ1-1; clone size: .; D gene: .; V gene: TRBV29-1; CDR3 protein: CSVEEPSTTEAFF; CDR3 DNA: TGCAGCGTTGAAGAGCCGAGTACCACTGAAGCTTTCTTT
J gene: TRBJ2-7; clone size: .; D gene: .; V gene: TRBV15; CDR3 protein: CATSRDSQGSYEQYF; CDR3 DNA: TGTGCCACCAGCAGAGATTCACAGGGCTCCTACGAGCAGTACTTC
J gene: TRBJ1-4; clone size: .; D gene: TRBD1; V gene: TRBV7-9; CDR3 protein: CASSSSGTVTEKLFF; CDR3 DNA: TGTGCCAGCAGCTCTTCCGGGACAGTGACGGAAAAACTGTTTTTT
J gene: TRBJ2-7; clone size: .; D gene: .; V gene: TRBV11-3; CDR3 protein: CASGARGGGEQYF; CDR3 DNA: TGTGCCAGCGGAGCCCGGGGAGGAGGCGAGCAGTACTTC
J gene: TRBJ1-1; clone size: .; D gene: .; V gene: TRBV2; CDR3 protein: CASSVERLSEAFF; CDR3 DNA: TGTGCCAGCAGTGTGGAGCGACTGTCTGAAGCTTTCTTT
J gene: TRBJ2-1; clone size: .; D gene: TRBD2; V gene: TRBV7-9; CDR3 protein: CASKAGGSNEQFF; CDR3 DNA: TGTGCCAGCAAAGCGGGGGGTTCAAATGAGCAGTTCTTC
J gene: TRBJ2-3; clone size: .; D gene: TRBD2; V gene: TRBV11-3; CDR3 protein: CASSLILAGGLDTQYF; CDR3 DNA: TGTGCCAGCAGCTTAATACTAGCGGGGGGGCTAGATACGCAGTATTTT
J gene: TRBJ2-5; clone size: .; D gene: TRBD2; V gene: TRBV5-4; CDR3 protein: CASSSGVAGGETQYF; CDR3 DNA: TGTGCCAGCAGCTCCGGGGTAGCGGGGGGGGAGACCCAGTACTTC